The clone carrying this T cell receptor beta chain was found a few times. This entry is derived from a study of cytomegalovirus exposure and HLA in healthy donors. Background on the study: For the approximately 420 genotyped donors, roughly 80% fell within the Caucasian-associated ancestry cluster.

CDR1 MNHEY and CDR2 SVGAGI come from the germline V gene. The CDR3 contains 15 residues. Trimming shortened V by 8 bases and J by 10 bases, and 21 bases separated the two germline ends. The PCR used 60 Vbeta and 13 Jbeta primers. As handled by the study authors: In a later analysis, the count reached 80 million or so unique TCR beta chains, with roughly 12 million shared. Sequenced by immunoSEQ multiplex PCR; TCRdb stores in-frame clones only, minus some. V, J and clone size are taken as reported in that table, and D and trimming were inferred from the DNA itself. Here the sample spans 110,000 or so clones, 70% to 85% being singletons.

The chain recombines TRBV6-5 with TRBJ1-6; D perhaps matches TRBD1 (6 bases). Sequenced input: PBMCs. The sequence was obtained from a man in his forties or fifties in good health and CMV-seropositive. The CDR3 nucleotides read TGTGCCAGCGTACAGGACAGCACCTTCAGATCACCCCTCCACTTT. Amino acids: CASVQDSTFRSPLHF.